The subject of this entry is one TCR beta chain. The sample originates from a study of control samples from healthy donors and cancer patients. Here immunoSEQ multiplex PCR was the method, and the copy in TCRdb shows in-frame clones only, minus some. Of roughly 80,000 clones detected, roughly 84% appear once; the ten largest clones hold 5.7%. The germline V gene has CDR1 SNHLY and CDR2 FYNNEI. V was shortened by 8 bases and J by 0 bases, with 7 bases between the two germline ends. The CDR3 runs to 13 residues. The sample taken for sequencing was blood. The receptor's source is a woman aged 45-65 years in good health. V usage is TRBV2 and J usage is TRBJ1-4; D unclear. DNA for the CDR3: TGTGCCAGCTCGGGTGCAACTAATGAAAAACTGTTTTTT. Amino acids: CASSGATNEKLFF.